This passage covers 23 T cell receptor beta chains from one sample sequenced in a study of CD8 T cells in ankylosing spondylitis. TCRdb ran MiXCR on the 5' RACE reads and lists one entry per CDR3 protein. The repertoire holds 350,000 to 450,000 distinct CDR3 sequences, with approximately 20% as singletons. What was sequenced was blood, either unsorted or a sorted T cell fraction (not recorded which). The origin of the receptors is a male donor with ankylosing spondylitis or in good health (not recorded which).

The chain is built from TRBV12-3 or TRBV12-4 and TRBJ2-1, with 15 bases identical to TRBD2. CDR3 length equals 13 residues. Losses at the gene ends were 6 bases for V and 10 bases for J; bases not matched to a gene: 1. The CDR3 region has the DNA TGTGCCAGCAGGGGACTAGCGGGGGGCGAGCAGTTCTTC. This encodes CASRGLAGGEQFF.

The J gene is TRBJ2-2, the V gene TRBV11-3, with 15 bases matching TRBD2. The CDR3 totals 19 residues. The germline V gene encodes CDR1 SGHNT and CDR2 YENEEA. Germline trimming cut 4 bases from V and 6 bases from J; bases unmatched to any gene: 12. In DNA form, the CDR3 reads TGTGCCAGCAGCTCGTCACCCGTAGGACTAGCGGGGGGGCCCGGGGAGCTGTTTTTT. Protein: CASSSSPVGLAGGPGELFF.

The CDR3 DNA reads as TGCAGTGCTCTCAACGGAGCCAGCTCCTACAATGAGCAGTTCTTC. Translation gives CSALNGASSYNEQFF. This chain connects TRBV20-1 to TRBJ2-1; D is unclear. Germline V gives CDR1 DFQATT, CDR2 SNEGSKA (reference sequence). Trimming pared 5 bases from V and 0 bases from J, leaving 14 bases between. This CDR3 has 15 residues.

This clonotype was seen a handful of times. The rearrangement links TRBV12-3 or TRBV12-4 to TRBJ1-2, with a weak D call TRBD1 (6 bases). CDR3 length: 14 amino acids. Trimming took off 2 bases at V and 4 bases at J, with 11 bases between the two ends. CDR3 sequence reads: CASSLKGDLYGYTF. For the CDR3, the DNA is TGTGCCAGCAGTTTAAAGGGGGACCTCTATGGCTACACCTTC.

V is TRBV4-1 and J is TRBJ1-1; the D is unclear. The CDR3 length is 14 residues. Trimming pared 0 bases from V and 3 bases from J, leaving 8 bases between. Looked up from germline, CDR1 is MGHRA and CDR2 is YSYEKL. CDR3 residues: CASSQEGRDTEAFF. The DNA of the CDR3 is TGCGCCAGCAGCCAAGAGGGGAGGGACACTGAAGCTTTCTTT.

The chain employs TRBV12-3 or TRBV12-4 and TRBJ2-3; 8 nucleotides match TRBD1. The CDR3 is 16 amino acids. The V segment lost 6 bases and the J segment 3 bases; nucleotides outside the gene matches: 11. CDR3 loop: CASSPPDRATTDTQYF. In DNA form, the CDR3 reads TGTGCCAGCAGCCCCCCGGACAGGGCCACGACAGATACGCAGTATTTT.

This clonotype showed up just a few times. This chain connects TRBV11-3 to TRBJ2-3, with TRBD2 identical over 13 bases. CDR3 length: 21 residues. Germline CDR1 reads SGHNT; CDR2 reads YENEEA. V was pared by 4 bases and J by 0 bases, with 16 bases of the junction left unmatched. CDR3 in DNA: TGTGCCAGCAGCTCCCGACCCGGGACTAGCGGGGTTTGGGTAAGCACAGATACGCAGTATTTT. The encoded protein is CASSSRPGTSGVWVSTDTQYF.

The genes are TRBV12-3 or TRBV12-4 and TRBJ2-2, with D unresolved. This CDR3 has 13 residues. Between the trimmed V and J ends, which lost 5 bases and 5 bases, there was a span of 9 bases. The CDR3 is CASSPRHTGELFF. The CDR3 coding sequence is TGTGCCAGCAGTCCCCGACATACCGGGGAGCTGTTTTTT.

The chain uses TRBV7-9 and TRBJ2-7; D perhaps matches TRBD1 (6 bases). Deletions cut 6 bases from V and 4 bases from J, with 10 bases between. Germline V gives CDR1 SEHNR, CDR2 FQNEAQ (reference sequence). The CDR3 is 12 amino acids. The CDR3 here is CASSVQGYEQYF. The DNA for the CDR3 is TGTGCCAGCAGTGTACAGGGTTACGAGCAGTACTTC. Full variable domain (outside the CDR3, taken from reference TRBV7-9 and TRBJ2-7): DTGVSQNPRHKITKRGQNVTFRCDPISEHNRLYWYRQTLGQGPEFLTYFQNEAQLEKSRLLSDRFSAERPKGSFSTLEIQRTEQGDSAMYLCASSVQGYEQYFGPGTRLTVT.

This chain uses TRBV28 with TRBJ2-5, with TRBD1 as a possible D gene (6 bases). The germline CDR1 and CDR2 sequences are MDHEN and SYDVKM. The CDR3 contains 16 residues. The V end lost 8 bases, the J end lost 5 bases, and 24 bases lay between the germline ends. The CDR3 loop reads CASGSSRQGLPETQYF. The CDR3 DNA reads TGTGCCAGCGGGTCCTCTCGGCAGGGGCTCCCCGAGACCCAGTACTTC.

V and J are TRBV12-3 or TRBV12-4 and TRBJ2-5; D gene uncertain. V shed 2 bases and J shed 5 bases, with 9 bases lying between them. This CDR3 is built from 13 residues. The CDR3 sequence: CASSLRRGETQYF. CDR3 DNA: TGTGCCAGCAGTTTAAGGCGTGGGGAGACCCAGTACTTC.

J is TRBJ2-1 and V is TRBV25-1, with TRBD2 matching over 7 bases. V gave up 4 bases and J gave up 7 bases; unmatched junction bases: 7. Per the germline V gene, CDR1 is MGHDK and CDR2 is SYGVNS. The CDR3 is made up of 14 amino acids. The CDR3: CASSGREGKNEQFF. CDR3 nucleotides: TGTGCCAGCAGTGGCAGGGAGGGAAAAAATGAGCAGTTCTTC.

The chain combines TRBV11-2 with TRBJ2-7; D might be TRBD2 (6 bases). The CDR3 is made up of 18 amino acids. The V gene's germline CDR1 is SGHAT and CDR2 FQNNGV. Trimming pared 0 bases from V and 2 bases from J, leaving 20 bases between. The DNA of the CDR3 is TGTGCCAGCAGCTTAGATCGCGGGGAAGGCCCGACCCCCTACGAGCAGTACTTC. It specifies CASSLDRGEGPTPYEQYF.

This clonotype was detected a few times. The CDR3: CASSQEEVNGELFF. CDR3 DNA sequence: TGCGCCAGCAGCCAAGAAGAGGTTAACGGGGAGCTGTTTTTT. V gene TRBV4-1 combines with J gene TRBJ2-2, with unresolved D. V lost 0 bases and J 7 bases, leaving 9 bases between the germline ends. Per germline, CDR1 MGHRA and CDR2 YSYEKL. CDR3 length equals 14 residues.

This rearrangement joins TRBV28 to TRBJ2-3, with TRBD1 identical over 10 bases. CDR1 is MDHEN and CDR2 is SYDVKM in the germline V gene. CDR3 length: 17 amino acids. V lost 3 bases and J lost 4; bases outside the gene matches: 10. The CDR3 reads CASSFPTRGQGADTQYF. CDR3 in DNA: TGTGCCAGCAGTTTCCCGACCAGAGGACAGGGGGCAGATACGCAGTATTTT.

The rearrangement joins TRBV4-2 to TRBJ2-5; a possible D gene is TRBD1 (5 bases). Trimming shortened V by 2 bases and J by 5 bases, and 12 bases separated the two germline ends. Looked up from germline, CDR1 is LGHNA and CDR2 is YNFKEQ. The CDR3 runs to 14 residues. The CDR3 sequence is CASSQFRDLETQYF. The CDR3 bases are TGTGCCAGCAGCCAATTCAGGGATCTCGAGACCCAGTACTTC.

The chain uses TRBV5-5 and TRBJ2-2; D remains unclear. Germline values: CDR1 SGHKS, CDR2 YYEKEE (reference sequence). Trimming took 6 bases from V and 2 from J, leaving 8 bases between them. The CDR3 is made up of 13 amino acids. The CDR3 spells CASTALNTGELFF. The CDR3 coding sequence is TGTGCCAGCACCGCACTAAACACCGGGGAGCTGTTTTTT.

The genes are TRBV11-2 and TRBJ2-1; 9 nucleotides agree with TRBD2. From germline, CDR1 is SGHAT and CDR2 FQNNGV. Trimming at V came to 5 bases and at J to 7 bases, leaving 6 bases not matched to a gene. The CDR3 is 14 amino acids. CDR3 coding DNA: TGTGCCAGCAGCCGAGCGGGGGGAGGAAATGAGCAGTTCTTC. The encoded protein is CASSRAGGGNEQFF. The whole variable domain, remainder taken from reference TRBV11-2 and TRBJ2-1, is EAGVAQSPRYKIIEKRQSVAFWCNPISGHATLYWYQQILGQGPKLLIQFQNNGVVDDSQLPKDRFSAERLKGVDSTLKIQPAKLEDSAVYLCASSRAGGGNEQFFGPGTRLTVL.

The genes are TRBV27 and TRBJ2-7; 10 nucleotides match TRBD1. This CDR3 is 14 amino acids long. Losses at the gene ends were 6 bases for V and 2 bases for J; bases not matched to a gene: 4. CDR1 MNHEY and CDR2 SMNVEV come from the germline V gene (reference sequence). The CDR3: CASRMTGGTYEQYF. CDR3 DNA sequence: TGTGCCAGCAGAATGACAGGGGGCACCTACGAGCAGTACTTC.

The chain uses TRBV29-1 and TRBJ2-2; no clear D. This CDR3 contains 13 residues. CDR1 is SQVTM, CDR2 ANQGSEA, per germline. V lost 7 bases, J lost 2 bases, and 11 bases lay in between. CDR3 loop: CSALPANTGELFF. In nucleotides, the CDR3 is TGCAGCGCTTTACCGGCTAACACCGGGGAGCTGTTTTTT.

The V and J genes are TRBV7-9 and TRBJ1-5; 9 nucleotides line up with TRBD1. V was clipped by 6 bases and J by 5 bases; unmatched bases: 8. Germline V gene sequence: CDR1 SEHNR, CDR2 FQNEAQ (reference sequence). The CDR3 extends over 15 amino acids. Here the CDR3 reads CASSSTGTGHQPQHF. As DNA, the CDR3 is TGTGCCAGCAGTTCGACCGGGACAGGGCATCAGCCCCAGCATTTT. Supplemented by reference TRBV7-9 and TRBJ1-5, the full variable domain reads DTGVSQNPRHKITKRGQNVTFRCDPISEHNRLYWYRQTLGQGPEFLTYFQNEAQLEKSRLLSDRFSAERPKGSFSTLEIQRTEQGDSAMYLCASSSTGTGHQPQHFGDGTRLSIL.

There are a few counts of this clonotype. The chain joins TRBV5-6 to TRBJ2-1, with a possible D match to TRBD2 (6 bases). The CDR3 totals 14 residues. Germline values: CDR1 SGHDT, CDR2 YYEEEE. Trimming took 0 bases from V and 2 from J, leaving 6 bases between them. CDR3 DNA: TGTGCCAGCAGCTTGGCTAGCGCCTACAATGAGCAGTTCTTC. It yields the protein CASSLASAYNEQFF.

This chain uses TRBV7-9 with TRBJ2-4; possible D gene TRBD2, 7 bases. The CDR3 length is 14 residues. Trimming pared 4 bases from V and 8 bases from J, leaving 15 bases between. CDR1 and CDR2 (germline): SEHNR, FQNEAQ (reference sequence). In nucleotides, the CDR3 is TGTGCCAGCAGCTCGCCGGGGGGCGGGGACATTCAGTACTTC. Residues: CASSSPGGGDIQYF.